One T cell receptor beta chain is described in this entry. Antigen specificity is unknown. The sample originates from a study of regulatory T cells in long-lasting Graves disease. Background on the study: Persistent cases took antithyroid drugs over 5 years and stayed TSH receptor antibody positive. Study outcomes and limitations: Accuracy may have suffered from the small sample size. Gene preferences differed: TRBV28, TRBJ1-2, TRBJ2-5 in persistent cases.

Through Arm-PCR of CDR3 regions and iRepertoire HTBI primers, TCR beta libraries were built. TCRdb redid the calling of the multiplex PCR reads with MiXCR, one entry per CDR3 protein. The sample consists of roughly 400,000 distinct CDR3 sequences, roughly 23% of them appearing once. Time point indicated: persistent/refractory GD, antithyroid drugs over 5 years with positive TRAb. The TCR library was prepared using RNA isolated from PBMCs. The germline CDR1 and CDR2 sequences are MGHRA and YSYEKL. This CDR3 contains 12 residues. V lost 3 bases and J 3 bases, leaving 6 bases between the germline ends. The V call is TRBV4-1, the J call TRBJ2-7, with a possible D match to TRBD2 (5 bases). The TCR comes from a female donor with Graves disease. The input for sequencing was peripheral blood mononuclear cells (PBMCs), taken when the disease was refractory, from a patient treated with antithyroid drugs. The CDR3 DNA reads as TGCGCCAGCAGCCAGACTAACTACGAGCAGTACTTC. Amino acid sequence: CASSQTNYEQYF.